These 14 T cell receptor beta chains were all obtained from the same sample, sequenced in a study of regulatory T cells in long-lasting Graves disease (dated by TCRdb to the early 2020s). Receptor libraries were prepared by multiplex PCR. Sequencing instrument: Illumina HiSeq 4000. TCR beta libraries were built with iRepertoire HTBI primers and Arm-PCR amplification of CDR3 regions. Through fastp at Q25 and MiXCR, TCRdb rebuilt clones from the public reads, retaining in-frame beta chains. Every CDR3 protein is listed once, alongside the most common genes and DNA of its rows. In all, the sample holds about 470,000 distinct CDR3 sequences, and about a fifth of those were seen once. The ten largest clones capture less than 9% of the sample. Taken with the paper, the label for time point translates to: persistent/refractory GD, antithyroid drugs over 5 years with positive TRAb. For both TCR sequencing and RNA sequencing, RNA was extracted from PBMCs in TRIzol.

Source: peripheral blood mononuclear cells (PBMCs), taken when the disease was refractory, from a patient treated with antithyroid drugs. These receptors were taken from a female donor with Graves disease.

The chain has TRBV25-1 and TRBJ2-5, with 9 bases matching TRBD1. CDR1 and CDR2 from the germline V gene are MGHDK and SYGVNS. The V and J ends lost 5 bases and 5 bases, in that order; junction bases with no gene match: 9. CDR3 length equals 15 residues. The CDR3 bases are TGTGCCAGCAGTAAGGGACAGGGAATAGGGGAGACCCAGTACTTC. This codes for CASSKGQGIGETQYF.

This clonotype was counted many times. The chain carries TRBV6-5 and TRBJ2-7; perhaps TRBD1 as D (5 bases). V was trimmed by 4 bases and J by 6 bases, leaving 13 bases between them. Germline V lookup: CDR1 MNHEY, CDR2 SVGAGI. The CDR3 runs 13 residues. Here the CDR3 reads CASSSVQGGEQYF. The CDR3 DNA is TGTGCCAGCAGTTCGGTCCAGGGCGGCGAGCAGTACTTC.

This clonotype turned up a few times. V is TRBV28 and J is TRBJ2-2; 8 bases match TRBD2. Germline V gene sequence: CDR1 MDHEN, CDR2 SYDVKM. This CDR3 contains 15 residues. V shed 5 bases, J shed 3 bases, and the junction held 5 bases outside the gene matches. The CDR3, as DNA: TGTGCCAGCAGTCACGGCGGGGGGCACACCGGGGAGCTGTTTTTT. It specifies CASSHGGGHTGELFF.

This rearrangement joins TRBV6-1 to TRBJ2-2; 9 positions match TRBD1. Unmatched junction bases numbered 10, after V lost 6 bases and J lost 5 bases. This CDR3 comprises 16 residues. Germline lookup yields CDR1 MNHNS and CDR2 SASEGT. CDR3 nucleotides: TGTGCCAGCAGGCAAGCCGGACAGGGGTCGACCGGGGAGCTGTTTTTT. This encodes CASRQAGQGSTGELFF.

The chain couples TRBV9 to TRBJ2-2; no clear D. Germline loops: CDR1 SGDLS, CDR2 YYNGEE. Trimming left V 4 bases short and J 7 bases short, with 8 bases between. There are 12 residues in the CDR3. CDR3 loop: CASSPQVGELFF. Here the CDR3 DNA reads TGTGCCAGCAGCCCTCAGGTCGGGGAGCTGTTTTTT.

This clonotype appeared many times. The CDR3: CASSPRGGGAETQYF. The CDR3 nucleotides are TGTGCCAGCAGCCCGAGAGGCGGGGGGGCGGAGACCCAGTACTTC. The J gene is TRBJ2-5, the V gene TRBV3-1, with 9 bases fitting TRBD2. CDR3 length equals 15 residues. CDR1 is LGHDT and CDR2 is YNNKEL in the germline V gene (reference sequence). After removal of 4 bases from V and 5 bases from J, the junction contained 8 bases not matched to a gene.

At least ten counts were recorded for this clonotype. In nucleotides, the CDR3 is TGTGCCAGCAGAGCCGGGACCCCAGGGTCCGGGGCGGGGGAGACCCAGTACTTC. It yields the protein CASRAGTPGSGAGETQYF. The chain joins TRBV2 to TRBJ2-5; D perhaps matches TRBD2 (6 bases). V lost 6 bases and J lost 5, with 28 bases in between. Germline values: CDR1 SNHLY, CDR2 FYNNEI. The CDR3 totals 18 residues.

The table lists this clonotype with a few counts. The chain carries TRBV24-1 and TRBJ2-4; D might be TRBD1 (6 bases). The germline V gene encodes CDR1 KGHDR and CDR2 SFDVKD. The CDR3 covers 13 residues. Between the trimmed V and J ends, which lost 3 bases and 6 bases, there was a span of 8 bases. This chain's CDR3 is CATSDKTGNIQYF. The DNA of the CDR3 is TGTGCCACCAGTGATAAGACAGGAAACATTCAGTACTTC.

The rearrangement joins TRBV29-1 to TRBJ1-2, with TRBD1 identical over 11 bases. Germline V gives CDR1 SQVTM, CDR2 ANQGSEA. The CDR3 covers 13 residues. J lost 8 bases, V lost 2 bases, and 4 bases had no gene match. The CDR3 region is CSVESGTGGGYTF. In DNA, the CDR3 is TGCAGCGTTGAATCCGGGACAGGGGGGGGCTACACCTTC. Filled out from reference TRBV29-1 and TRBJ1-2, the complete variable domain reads SAVISQKPSRDICQRGTSLTIQCQVDSQVTMMFWYRQQPGQSLTLIATANQGSEATYESGFVIDKFPISRPNLTFSTLTVSNMSPEDSSIYLCSVESGTGGGYTFGSGTRLTVV.

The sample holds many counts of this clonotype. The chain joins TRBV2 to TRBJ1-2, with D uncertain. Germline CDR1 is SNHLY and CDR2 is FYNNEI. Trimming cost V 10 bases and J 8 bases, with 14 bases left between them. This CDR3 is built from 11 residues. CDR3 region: CATRENEGYTF. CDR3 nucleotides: TGTGCCACGAGGGAGAACGAGGGCTACACCTTC.

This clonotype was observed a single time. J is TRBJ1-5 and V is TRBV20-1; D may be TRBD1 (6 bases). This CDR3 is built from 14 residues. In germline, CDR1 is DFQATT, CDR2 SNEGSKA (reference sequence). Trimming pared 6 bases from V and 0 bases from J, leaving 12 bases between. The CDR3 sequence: CSAGTGHSNQPQHF. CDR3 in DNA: TGCAGTGCCGGGACGGGACATAGCAATCAGCCCCAGCATTTT.

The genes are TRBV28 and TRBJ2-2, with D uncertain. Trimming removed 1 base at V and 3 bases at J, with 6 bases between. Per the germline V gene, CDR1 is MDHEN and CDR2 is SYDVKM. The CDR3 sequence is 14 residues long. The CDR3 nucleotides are TGTGCCAGCAGTTTATCACCTGACACCGGGGAGCTGTTTTTT. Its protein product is CASSLSPDTGELFF.

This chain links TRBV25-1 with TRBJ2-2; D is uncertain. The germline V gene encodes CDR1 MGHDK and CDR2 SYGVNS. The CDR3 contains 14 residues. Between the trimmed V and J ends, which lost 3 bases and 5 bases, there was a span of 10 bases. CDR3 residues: CASSDLPPTGELFF. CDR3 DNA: TGTGCCAGCAGTGACCTACCACCTACCGGGGAGCTGTTTTTT.

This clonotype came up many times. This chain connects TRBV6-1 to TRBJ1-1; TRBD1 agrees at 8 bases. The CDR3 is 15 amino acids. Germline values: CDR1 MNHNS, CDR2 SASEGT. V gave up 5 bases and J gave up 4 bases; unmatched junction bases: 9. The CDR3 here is CASSLNRGLATEAFF. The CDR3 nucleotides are TGTGCCAGCAGTCTGAACAGGGGGTTGGCCACTGAAGCTTTCTTT.